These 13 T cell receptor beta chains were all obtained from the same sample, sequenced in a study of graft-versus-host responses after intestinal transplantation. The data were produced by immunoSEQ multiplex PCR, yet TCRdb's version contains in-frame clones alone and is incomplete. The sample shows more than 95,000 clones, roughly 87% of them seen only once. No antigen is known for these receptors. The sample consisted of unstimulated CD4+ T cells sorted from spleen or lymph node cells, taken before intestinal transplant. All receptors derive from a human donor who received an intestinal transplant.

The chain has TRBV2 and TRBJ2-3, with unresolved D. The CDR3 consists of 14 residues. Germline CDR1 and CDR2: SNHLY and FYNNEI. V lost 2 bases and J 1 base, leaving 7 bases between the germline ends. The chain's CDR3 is CASSELDGTDTQYF. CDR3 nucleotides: TGTGCCAGCAGTGAACTCGACGGCACAGATACGCAGTATTTT.

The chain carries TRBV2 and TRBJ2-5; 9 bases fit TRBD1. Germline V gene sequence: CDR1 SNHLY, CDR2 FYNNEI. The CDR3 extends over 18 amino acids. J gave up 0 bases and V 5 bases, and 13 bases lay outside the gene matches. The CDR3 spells CASSLQGARNPYQETQYF. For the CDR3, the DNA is TGTGCCAGCAGTCTACAGGGGGCTAGGAACCCGTACCAAGAGACCCAGTACTTC.

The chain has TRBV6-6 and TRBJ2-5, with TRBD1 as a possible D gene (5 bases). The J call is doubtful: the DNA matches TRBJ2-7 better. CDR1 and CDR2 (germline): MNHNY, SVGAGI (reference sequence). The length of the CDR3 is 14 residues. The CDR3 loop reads CASSYSDRSYEQYF. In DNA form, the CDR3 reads TGTGCCAGCAGTTATTCAGACAGATCCTACGAGCAGTACTTC.

CDR3: CASTFGDRDWGDGYTF. For the CDR3, the DNA is TGTGCCAGCACCTTCGGGGACAGGGATTGGGGGGATGGCTACACCTTC. This rearrangement joins TRBV2 to TRBJ1-2; 9 bases match TRBD1. The CDR3 extends over 16 amino acids. Trimming at V came to 7 bases and at J to 6 bases, leaving 15 bases not matched to a gene. Germline CDR1 SNHLY, CDR2 FYNNEI. The full variable domain, in which reference TRBV2 and TRBJ1-2 provide the parts outside the CDR3, is EPEVTQTPSHQVTQMGQEVILRCVPISNHLYFYWYRQILGQKVEFLVSFYNNEISEKSEIFDDQFSVERPDGSNFTLKIRSTKLEDSAMYFCASTFGDRDWGDGYTFGSGTRLTVV.

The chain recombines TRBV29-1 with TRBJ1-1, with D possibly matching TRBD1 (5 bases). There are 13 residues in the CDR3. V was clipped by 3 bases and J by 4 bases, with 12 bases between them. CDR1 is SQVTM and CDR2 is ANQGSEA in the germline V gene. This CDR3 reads CSVDVIGGTEAFF. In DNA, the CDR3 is TGCAGCGTTGACGTTATTGGGGGCACTGAAGCTTTCTTT.

CDR3 sequence reads: CASRPSTGASQPQHF. DNA for the CDR3: TGTGCCAGCAGACCGTCCACAGGGGCATCGCAGCCCCAGCATTTT. The V gene is TRBV6-1, the J gene TRBJ1-5; TRBD1 agrees at 7 bases. The CDR3 loop spans 15 amino acids. In germline, CDR1 is MNHNS, CDR2 SASEGT. The J segment lost 7 bases and the V segment lost 6 bases, leaving 12 bases of the junction unmatched.

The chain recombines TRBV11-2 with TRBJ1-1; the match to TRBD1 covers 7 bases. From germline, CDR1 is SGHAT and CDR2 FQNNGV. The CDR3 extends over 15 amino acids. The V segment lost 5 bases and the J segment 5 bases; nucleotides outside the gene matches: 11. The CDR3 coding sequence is TGTGCCAGCAGCGCCCGACAGGGAAGATATACTGAAGCTTTCTTT. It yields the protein CASSARQGRYTEAFF.

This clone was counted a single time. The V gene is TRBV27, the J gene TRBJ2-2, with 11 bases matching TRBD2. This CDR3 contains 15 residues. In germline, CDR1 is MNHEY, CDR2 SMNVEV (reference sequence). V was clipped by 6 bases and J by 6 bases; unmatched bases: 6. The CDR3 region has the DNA TGTGCCAGCAGGCTAGCGGGAGGAACGTCCGGGGAGCTGTTTTTT. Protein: CASRLAGGTSGELFF.

This chain's CDR3 is CASSSRTGPVQETQYF. CDR3 DNA: TGTGCCAGCAGTTCCCGGACAGGCCCAGTTCAAGAGACCCAGTACTTC. This chain links TRBV27 with TRBJ2-5, with 7 bases aligning to TRBD1. Germline V CDR1 and CDR2: MNHEY, SMNVEV (reference sequence). The V gene end was trimmed by 4 bases and the J gene end by 2 bases; junction bases not matched to a gene: 10. The CDR3 length is 16 residues.

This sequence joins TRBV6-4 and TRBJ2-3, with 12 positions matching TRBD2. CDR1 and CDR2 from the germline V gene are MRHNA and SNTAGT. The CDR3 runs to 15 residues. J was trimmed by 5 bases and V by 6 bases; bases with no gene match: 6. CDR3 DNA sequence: TGTGCCAGCAGCCCCATGGGACTAGCGGGAGATACGCAGTATTTT. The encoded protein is CASSPMGLAGDTQYF.

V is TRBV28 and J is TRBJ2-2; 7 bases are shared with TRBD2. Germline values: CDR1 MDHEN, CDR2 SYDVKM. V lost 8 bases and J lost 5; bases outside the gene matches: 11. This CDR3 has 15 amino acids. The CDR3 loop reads CASCGAGVGTGELFF. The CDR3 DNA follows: TGTGCCAGCTGTGGGGCGGGAGTGGGGACCGGGGAGCTGTTTTTT.

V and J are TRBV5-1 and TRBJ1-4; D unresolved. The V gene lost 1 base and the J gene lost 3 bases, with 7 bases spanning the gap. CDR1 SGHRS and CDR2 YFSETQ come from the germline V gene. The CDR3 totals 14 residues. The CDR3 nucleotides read TGCGCCAGCAGCTTGCCCGCCCCTAATGAAAAACTGTTTTTT. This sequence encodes CASSLPAPNEKLFF. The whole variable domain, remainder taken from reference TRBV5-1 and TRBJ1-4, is KAGVTQTPRYLIKTRGQQVTLSCSPISGHRSVSWYQQTPGQGLQFLFEYFSETQRNKGNFPGRFSGRQFSNSRSEMNVSTLELGDSALYLCASSLPAPNEKLFFGSGTQLSVL.

As DNA, the CDR3 is TGTGCCAGCAGCCCGTGGGTTGGTTCCCAAGCTTTCTTT. It specifies CASSPWVGSQAFF. The chain links TRBV11-1 to TRBJ1-1; D unclear. CDR1 is SGHAT and CDR2 is FQDESV in the germline V gene (reference sequence). The CDR3 is 13 amino acids. V gave up 5 bases and J gave up 9 bases, with 16 bases separating them.